This T cell receptor (beta chain) was found in a study of cytomegalovirus exposure and HLA in healthy donors. TCRdb's table, derived via immunoSEQ multiplex PCR, lists solely in-frame clones and lacks some. Here the sample spans roughly 82,000 clones, 85% to 95% being singletons. Turning to this clone: Other nucleotide sequences in the sample specify the same CDR3.

Per germline, CDR1 MNHEY and CDR2 SVGAGI. V dropped 5 bases and J dropped 4; count of bases not matched to a gene: 1. The CDR3 extends over 13 amino acids. V gene TRBV6-5 combines with J gene TRBJ1-2; 10 bases line up with TRBD1. The sequence was collected from a man aged 18 to 35 in good health and CMV-seronegative. Source material: PBMCs. The CDR3 protein is CASSRDRGYGYTF. The CDR3 DNA follows: TGTGCCAGCAGTAGGGACAGGGGCTATGGCTACACCTTC.